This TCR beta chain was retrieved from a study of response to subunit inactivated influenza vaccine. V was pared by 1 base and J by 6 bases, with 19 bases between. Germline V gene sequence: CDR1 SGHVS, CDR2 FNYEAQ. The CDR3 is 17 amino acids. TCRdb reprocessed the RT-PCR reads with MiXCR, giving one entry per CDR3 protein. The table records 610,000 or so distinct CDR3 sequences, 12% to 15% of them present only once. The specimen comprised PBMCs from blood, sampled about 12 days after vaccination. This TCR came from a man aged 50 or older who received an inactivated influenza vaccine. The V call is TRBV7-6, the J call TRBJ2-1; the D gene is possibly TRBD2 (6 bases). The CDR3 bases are TGTGCCAGCAGCTTAGTATCTGGCGGGCGGGATCGCAATGAGCAGTTCTTC. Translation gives CASSLVSGGRDRNEQFF.